This TCR beta chain came from a study of T cell repertoires in cytomegalovirus infection. Study-wide points: CMV-specific TCR beta clonotypes restricted by HLA-C were the ones dominating the ex vivo response.

TCRdb ran MiXCR on the reads and lists one entry per CDR3 protein. The repertoire holds about 600,000 distinct CDR3 sequences, with 20% to 25% as singletons. Details on this clonotype: Its specificity is not known.

This CDR3 comprises 12 residues. Germline V gene lookup returns CDR1 DFQATT and CDR2 SNEGSKA (reference sequence). Trimming removed 3 bases from V and 1 base from J, with 7 bases in between. The chain has TRBV20-1 and TRBJ2-7, with D uncertain. Sequenced sample: CD8+ T cells from PBMCs. This clonotype was obtained from a human donor in good health (CMV status not recorded). Some clones in this sample may be carry-over from other donors' samples. The CDR3: CSARTISYEQYV. The CDR3, as DNA: TGCAGTGCTAGGACAATTTCCTACGAGCAGTACGTC.